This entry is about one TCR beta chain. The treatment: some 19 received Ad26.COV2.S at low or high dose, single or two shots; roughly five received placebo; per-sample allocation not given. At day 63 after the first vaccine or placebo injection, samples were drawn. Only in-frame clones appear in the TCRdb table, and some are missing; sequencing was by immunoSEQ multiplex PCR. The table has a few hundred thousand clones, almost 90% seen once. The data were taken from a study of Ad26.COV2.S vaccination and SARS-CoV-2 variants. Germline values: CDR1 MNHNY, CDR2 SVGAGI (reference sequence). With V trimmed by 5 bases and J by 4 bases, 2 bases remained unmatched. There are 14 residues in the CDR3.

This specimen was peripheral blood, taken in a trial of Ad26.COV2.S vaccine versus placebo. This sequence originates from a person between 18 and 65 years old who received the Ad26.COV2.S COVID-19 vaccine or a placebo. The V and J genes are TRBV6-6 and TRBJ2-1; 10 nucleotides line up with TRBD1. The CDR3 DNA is TGTGCCAGCAGTGGGACAGGGGATTACAATGAGCAGTTCTTC. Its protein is CASSGTGDYNEQFF.